These T cell receptor beta chains were read from a single sample in a study of blood T cell repertoires in COVID-19. Libraries were prepared by immunoSEQ multiplex PCR; TCRdb keeps only in-frame clonotypes and omits some of them. This repertoire shows about 250,000 clones, around 88% found once; its top ten account for around 10%. Source material: PBMCs or T cells enriched from blood (not recorded which). The origin of the receptors is a man in his forties who had recovered from COVID-19. CDR3s include the opening cysteine and the closing phenylalanine or tryptophan. D genes are given only for firm matches. Some rows mark clone size as missing; the rest say once, few, many or name a class of expanded clone.

V,size,J,D,DNA,CDR3
TRBV25-1,NA,TRBJ1-6,NA,TGTGCCAGCAGTGTGTATAGATCACCCCTCCACTTT,CASSVYRSPLHF
TRBV7-9,NA,TRBJ1-6,NA,TGTGCCAGCAGCCACCCCCCTTTATCCGGCGGAGTTAATTCACCCCTCCACTTT,CASSHPPLSGGVNSPLHF
TRBV30,NA,TRBJ1-1,TRBD1,TGTGCCTGGAGTCCGACAGGGGGCCTGAACACTGAAGCTTTCTTT,CAWSPTGGLNTEAFF
TRBV4-3,NA,TRBJ1-1,NA,TGCGCCAGCAGCAGGGCCGGTAGCGGGGGGCTAGGGGCTTTCTTT,CASSRAGSGGLGAFF
TRBV9,NA,TRBJ1-4,NA,TGTGCCAGCAGCGTAGTCCCGGGTGATAATGAAAAACTGTTTTTT,CASSVVPGDNEKLFF
TRBV24-1,NA,TRBJ1-2,NA,TGTGCCACCAGTGATCCGACCGGACCCTCAGGGATTAACTATGGCTACACCTTC,CATSDPTGPSGINYGYTF
TRBV28,NA,TRBJ1-2,NA,TGTGCCAGCACTAAGGGGATTTTTGGCTACACCTTC,CASTKGIFGYTF
TRBV9,few,TRBJ2-7,TRBD1,TGTGCCAGCAGCGGGGGGCCGACAGGGCATCTGTACGAGCAGTACTTC,CASSGGPTGHLYEQYF
TRBV28,NA,TRBJ2-7,NA,TGTGCCACCACCACAGGGATGGGGTTCTCCTACGAGCAGTACTTC,CATTTGMGFSYEQYF
TRBV5-4,NA,TRBJ1-1,NA,TGTGCCAGCAGCCGTAACAGGGCCAACACTGAAGCTTTCTTT,CASSRNRANTEAFF
TRBV6-5,NA,TRBJ1-3,NA,TGTGCCAGCAGACTTCAGCGCTCTGGAAACACCATATATTTT,CASRLQRSGNTIYF
TRBV6-1,NA,TRBJ1-2,NA,TGTGCCAGCAGTGAAGCCATCAGTCAGTACTATGGCTACACCTTC,CASSEAISQYYGYTF
TRBV6-2/TRBV6-3,NA,TRBJ1-2,NA,TGTGCCAGCAGTTACTCCCTTTCGGGGGGTTCTAACTATGGCTACACCTTC,CASSYSLSGGSNYGYTF
TRBV5-4,few,TRBJ1-4,NA,TGTGCCAGCTCCTTGACAGGTTCAGAAAAACTGTTTTTT,CASSLTGSEKLFF
TRBV29-1,NA,TRBJ2-3,TRBD2,TGCAGCGTCAAGCGGGAGGTCAGCACAGATACGCAGTATTTT,CSVKREVSTDTQYF
TRBV23-1,NA,TRBJ1-2,TRBD1,TGCGCCAGCAGTCAAGGGACAGGTAAAAGTCATGGCTACACCTTC,CASSQGTGKSHGYTF
TRBV18,NA,TRBJ1-1,TRBD1,TGTGCCAGCTCACCCCGGGGACAGGGCAGGGGGAACACTGAAGCTTTCTTT,CASSPRGQGRGNTEAFF
TRBV28,NA,TRBJ1-4,NA,TGTGCCAGCTGCTCTCAGGGAGGACCGAATGAAAAACTGTTTTTT,CASCSQGGPNEKLFF
TRBV6-4,NA,TRBJ2-1,NA,TGTGCCAGCAGTGACGGCGGGGTCACGGTTAAGCAGTTCTTC,CASSDGGVTVKQFF
TRBV5-1,NA,TRBJ1-1,NA,TGCGCCAGCATGTCGGGGGGGAACACTGAAGCTTTCTTT,CASMSGGNTEAFF
TRBV5-1,NA,TRBJ2-1,NA,TGCGCCAGCAGCTTAGACAGGTCGGCGGGCTACAATGAGCAGTTCTTC,CASSLDRSAGYNEQFF
TRBV4-1,NA,TRBJ2-3,TRBD2,TGCGCCAGCAGCCACCGACTAGCGGGGGGGCGTCGGGACACAGATACGCAGTATTTT,CASSHRLAGGRRDTDTQYF
TRBV15,NA,TRBJ2-1,TRBD1,TGTGCCACCAGCAGGGACAGGGGTTGGGATGAGCAGTTCTTC,CATSRDRGWDEQFF
TRBV27,NA,TRBJ2-7,NA,TGTGCCAGGGGTGACCTGGGACTCCCGAAGACTTACGAGCAGTACTTC,CARGDLGLPKTYEQYF
TRBV4-1,NA,TRBJ2-1,TRBD1,TGCGCCAGCAGCCAAGCCGGGACAGGGTACAATGAGCAGTTCTTC,CASSQAGTGYNEQFF
TRBV7-9,few,TRBJ2-1,NA,TGTGCCAGCAGCTTAGGTGTCGGGGTGGACAGTGGCAATGAGCAGTTCTTC,CASSLGVGVDSGNEQFF
TRBV3-1/TRBV3-2,NA,TRBJ1-3,NA,TGTGCCAGCAGCCAGAATCCAGGGATTGGAAACACCATATATTTT,CASSQNPGIGNTIYF
TRBV5-5,NA,TRBJ2-7,TRBD2,TGTGCCAGCAGCGGGGGTCGGGCTAGCGGATACAGCTCCTACGAGCAGTACTTC,CASSGGRASGYSSYEQYF
TRBV5-4,NA,TRBJ2-7,NA,TGTGCCAGCAGCCGGGGGGCCTCCTACGAGCAGTACTTC,CASSRGASYEQYF
TRBV29-1,NA,TRBJ2-4,TRBD2,TGCAGCGCAGACGGGCTAGCGGGAAATAAAAACATTCAGTACTTC,CSADGLAGNKNIQYF
TRBV4-2,once,TRBJ2-5,NA,TGTGCCAGCAGAAGGGGAGAGACCCAGTACTTC,CASRRGETQYF
TRBV3-1/TRBV3-2,NA,TRBJ2-7,TRBD1,TGTGCCAGCAGCCCTGCGGGACAGGTTACCTACGAGCAGTACTTC,CASSPAGQVTYEQYF
TRBV5-1,NA,TRBJ1-3,NA,TGCGTCAGCAGCTTGGGAGGGACTGGAAACACCATATATTTT,CVSSLGGTGNTIYF
TRBV6-1,NA,TRBJ2-7,TRBD2,TGTGCCAGCAGTGAAAGACTAGCGGGGGGCTACGAGCAGTACTTC,CASSERLAGGYEQYF
TRBV3-1/TRBV3-2,NA,TRBJ1-1,NA,TGTGCCAGCAGCCAAGAAGCAGGGGCTGGTGAAGCTTTCTTT,CASSQEAGAGEAFF
TRBV4-1,NA,TRBJ2-3,TRBD1,TGCGCCAGCAGCCAACGACAGGGTGGACCCGATACGCAGTATTTT,CASSQRQGGPDTQYF
TRBV18,NA,TRBJ2-3,TRBD1,TGTGCCAGCTCACAAGGAGGACAGGTCACAGATACGCAGTATTTT,CASSQGGQVTDTQYF
TRBV2,NA,TRBJ2-7,NA,TGTGCCAGGCAGGGTTCCTACGAGCAGTACTTC,CARQGSYEQYF
TRBV28,NA,TRBJ2-1,NA,TGTGCCAGCAGTTTAAGGGGGACTACCCTCAATGAGCAGTTCTTC,CASSLRGTTLNEQFF
TRBV6-1,NA,TRBJ2-1,TRBD2,TGTGCCAGCAGTGAATTCCCGGGGGGGCCAGGTGAGCAGTTCTTC,CASSEFPGGPGEQFF
TRBV19,NA,TRBJ2-1,NA,TGTGCCAGTAGTATCCTTAGCGATAGGTCCTACAATGAGCAGTTCTTC,CASSILSDRSYNEQFF
TRBV7-2,NA,TRBJ2-3,TRBD2,TGTGCCAGCAGCTTCGGAGCGGGAGAGGGCACAGATACGCAGTATTTT,CASSFGAGEGTDTQYF
TRBV11-2,NA,TRBJ2-1,TRBD2,TGTGCCAGCAGCTCCCCCCCGGGACTAGCACCCCTCTACAATGAGCAGTTCTTC,CASSSPPGLAPLYNEQFF
TRBV28,NA,TRBJ2-6,TRBD1,TGTGCCAGCATGGGCAGGGGGAGCTCTGGGGCCAACGTCCTGACTTTC,CASMGRGSSGANVLTF
TRBV9,NA,TRBJ2-7,NA,TGTGCCAGCACCCGAAGAGAGGGTTCCTACGAGCAGTACTTC,CASTRREGSYEQYF